This TCR beta chain was recovered during a study of prognosis after radiotherapy for stage I lung cancer. Study results and limitations: A drop in unique TCR clone counts was seen after stereotactic body radiation therapy, median about 9,700 versus 6,500.

Each of two time points yielded about 6.3 milliliters of peripheral venous blood. From genomic DNA, TCR beta CDR3 was amplified by two-round multiplex PCR. The first round of PCR was done with primers that matched each TRBV and TRBJ gene. TCRdb reprocessed the multiplex PCR reads with MiXCR, giving one entry per CDR3 protein. This table has approximately 10,000 distinct CDR3 sequences, about a third appearing once. This clonotype was detected once. Its cognate antigen is unknown. A far larger clone is just one base off, so this is likely a read error. This clonotype was sampled from a donor over 45 with non-small cell lung cancer. The starting material was PBMCs, obtained before or after stereotactic body radiation therapy (not recorded which).

In DNA, the CDR3 is TGTGCCAGCGGCTGTACTAGCGGGAGTGATGAGCAGTTCTTC. As protein: CASGCTSGSDEQFF. This chain links TRBV7-8 with TRBJ2-1; TRBD2 aligns across 11 bases. Trimming cost V 8 bases and J 8 bases; bases outside gene matches: 8. The CDR3 is 14 residues long. Germline CDR1 SGHVS, CDR2 FQNEAQ. Variable domain in full (rest from reference TRBV7-8 and TRBJ2-1): GAGVSQSPRYKVAKRGQDVALRCDPISGHVSLFWYQQALGQGPEFLTYFQNEAQLDKSGLPSDRFFAERPEGSVSTLKIQRTQQEDSAVYLCASGCTSGSDEQFFGPGTRLTVL.